This T cell receptor beta chain stems from a study of blood T cell repertoires in COVID-19. At the level of the study: Samples of COVID-19 (acute and convalescent) were obtained from the United States, Italy and Spain. T cells, B-cell-depleted T cells, or PBMCs provided the cDNA or gDNA that served as material.

Per the study methods: From reference gene primer amplification, estimates of nucleated cell counts were derived. Clones were sequenced by immunoSEQ multiplex PCR, and TCRdb holds only the in-frame ones, with some missing. V and J calls and clone size are as listed in that table; D and trimming were resolved from the DNA. The sample contains roughly 220,000 clones, roughly four fifths of which appear only once. The sequenced sample consisted of peripheral blood. The TCR originated in a woman aged 25-40 years who had recovered from COVID-19.

The CDR3 region has the DNA TGCGCCAGCAGCCAAGATAAACGGGGGGGACTTAAAAACATTCAGTACTTC. Translated: CASSQDKRGGLKNIQYF. The chain combines TRBV4-1 with TRBJ2-4, with 8 bases matching TRBD2. Unmatched junction bases numbered 8, after V lost 0 bases and J lost 4 bases. The germline V gene has CDR1 MGHRA and CDR2 YSYEKL. CDR3 length: 17 amino acids.